These 8 T cell receptor beta chains share one sample of origin, sequenced in a study of blood T cell repertoires in COVID-19. Repertoires were generated with immunoSEQ multiplex PCR, while TCRdb's copy carries only in-frame clones and drops some. Of roughly 260,000 clones listed, 65% to 85% are singletons. The specimen sequenced was peripheral blood. The source is a woman aged 40 to 55 with active or convalescent COVID-19.

This chain joins TRBV27 and TRBJ2-6, with a weak D call TRBD1 (6 bases). The CDR3 length is 15 residues. The germline V gene encodes CDR1 MNHEY and CDR2 SMNVEV (reference sequence). Trimming removed 7 bases from V and 1 base from J, with 11 bases in between. The CDR3 reads CASTKGGSGANVLTF. CDR3 bases: TGTGCCAGCACTAAAGGGGGTTCTGGGGCCAACGTCCTGACTTTC.

The chain uses TRBV4-1 and TRBJ2-1, with TRBD2 identical over 8 bases. This CDR3 contains 14 residues. Germline V gives CDR1 MGHRA, CDR2 YSYEKL. V lost 6 bases and J lost 6; bases outside the gene matches: 7. The CDR3: CASSPGLAVNEQFF. CDR3 bases: TGCGCCAGCAGTCCCGGACTAGCCGTCAATGAGCAGTTCTTC.

This sequence joins TRBV9 and TRBJ1-1; D gene ambiguous. The germline V and J ends were trimmed by 0 bases and 0 bases, with 9 bases remaining between them. Germline V gives CDR1 SGDLS, CDR2 YYNGEE. The CDR3 spans 15 residues. The CDR3 is CASSVGQTVNTEAFF. Written as DNA, the CDR3 is TGTGCCAGCAGCGTAGGTCAAACAGTGAACACTGAAGCTTTCTTT.

CDR3 sequence (DNA): TGTGCCAGCAGTGCGATACTAGCGGGGGGCCTATACAATGAGCAGTTCTTC. Its protein is CASSAILAGGLYNEQFF. The chain uses TRBV6-1 and TRBJ2-1; 12 nucleotides agree with TRBD2. CDR1 and CDR2 (germline): MNHNS, SASEGT. The V and J ends lost 4 bases and 4 bases, in that order; junction bases with no gene match: 8. The CDR3 contains 17 residues.

The DNA for the CDR3 is TGTGCCAGTAGTATACGGACAACACAGCCCCAGCATTTT. Residues: CASSIRTTQPQHF. The chain recombines TRBV19 with TRBJ1-5; tentative D call: TRBD1 (5 bases). The germline V gene encodes CDR1 LNHDA and CDR2 SQIVND (reference sequence). V was clipped by 2 bases and J by 7 bases, with 9 bases between them. This CDR3 has 13 residues.

V gene TRBV30 combines with J gene TRBJ1-5, with a tentative D call TRBD1 (6 bases). V lost 3 bases and J lost 6, with 15 bases in between. Germline V gene lookup returns CDR1 GTSNPN and CDR2 SVGIG (reference sequence). This CDR3 contains 14 residues. The CDR3 nucleotides read TGTGCCTGGAGCCGGGGGGCAGGGGTTCAGCCCCAGCATTTT. Amino acid sequence: CAWSRGAGVQPQHF.

CDR3 region: CSVEPGTNEKLFF. The CDR3 region has the DNA TGCAGCGTTGAACCGGGAACTAATGAAAAACTGTTTTTT. This sequence joins TRBV29-1 and TRBJ1-4; D not certain. CDR3 length equals 13 residues. V lost 2 bases and J 1 base, leaving 5 bases between the germline ends. Germline V gives CDR1 SQVTM, CDR2 ANQGSEA.

The chain carries TRBV12-5 and TRBJ2-5; 10 bases align to TRBD1. Germline CDR1 and CDR2: LGHNT and FRNRAP. The CDR3 consists of 15 residues. The V gene end was trimmed by 4 bases and the J gene end by 5 bases; junction bases not matched to a gene: 7. For the CDR3, the DNA is TGTGCTAGTGGTTACGACAGGGGGCTGGGGGAGACCCAGTACTTC. Protein sequence: CASGYDRGLGETQYF. Full variable domain (outside the CDR3, taken from reference TRBV12-5 and TRBJ2-5): DARVTQTPRHKVTEMGQEVTMRCQPILGHNTVFWYRQTMMQGLELLAYFRNRAPLDDSGMPKDRFSAEMPDATLATLKIQPSEPRDSAVYFCASGYDRGLGETQYFGPGTRLLVL.